This is a list of T cell receptor beta chains from one sample in a study of OX40 agonist ivuxolimab in advanced cancers. Assay: immunoSEQ multiplex PCR; the TCRdb copy retains only in-frame clones and omits some. The sample includes roughly 53,000 clones, 90% of them seen just once. The sample here was CD4+ or CD8+ T cells sorted from blood, taken in a trial of the OX40 agonist ivuxolimab. Receptor source: an adult with an advanced solid tumor such as melanoma, head and neck, liver or kidney cancer. Both conserved end residues are trimmed from each CDR3.

j_call: TRBJ1-1; v_call: TRBV4-2; cdr3_aa: ASSQGAHTEAF
j_call: TRBJ1-2; v_call: TRBV15; cdr3_aa: ATSRDIGATDNYGYT
j_call: TRBJ2-6; v_call: TRBV5-1; cdr3_aa: ASSLMGAGANVLT
j_call: TRBJ2-7; v_call: TRBV7-6; cdr3_aa: ASSRTSGIYEQY
j_call: TRBJ2-1; v_call: TRBV7-3; cdr3_aa: ASSLRGASTYNEQF
j_call: TRBJ1-2; v_call: TRBV21-1; cdr3_aa: ASSCSP
j_call: TRBJ2-7; v_call: TRBV27; cdr3_aa: ASSLRGQGVKAYEQY
j_call: TRBJ1-1; v_call: TRBV28; cdr3_aa: ASSRTDRAAEAF
j_call: TRBJ2-4; v_call: TRBV15; cdr3_aa: ATSGSLGDRDIQY
j_call: TRBJ1-2; v_call: TRBV7-9; cdr3_aa: ASSLAGQYGYT
j_call: TRBJ2-7; v_call: TRBV18; cdr3_aa: ASSPGVYEQY
j_call: TRBJ1-2; v_call: TRBV18; cdr3_aa: ASGQGIPYGYT
j_call: TRBJ2-7; v_call: TRBV5-4; cdr3_aa: ASSLQQGPAQY
j_call: TRBJ2-5; v_call: TRBV7-3; cdr3_aa: ASSLGGEETQY
j_call: TRBJ2-7; v_call: TRBV7-9; cdr3_aa: ASSFSGTEPYEQY
j_call: TRBJ2-5; v_call: TRBV9; cdr3_aa: ASSVDAREGETQY
j_call: TRBJ2-3; v_call: TRBV7-3; cdr3_aa: ASSLQGIETDTQY
j_call: TRBJ2-7; v_call: TRBV4-1; cdr3_aa: ASSQGLAGGIYEQY
j_call: TRBJ1-1; v_call: TRBV28; cdr3_aa: ASSQYGTAATEAF
j_call: TRBJ2-2; v_call: TRBV18; cdr3_aa: ASSPRAGGTGELF
j_call: TRBJ2-3; v_call: TRBV7-3; cdr3_aa: ASSLLAPDTQY
j_call: TRBJ1-2; v_call: TRBV11-1; cdr3_aa: ASSPQDTLYGYT
j_call: TRBJ1-5; v_call: TRBV28; cdr3_aa: ASRQRQGRGNQPQH
j_call: TRBJ2-3; v_call: TRBV7-9; cdr3_aa: ASSESLTDTQY
j_call: TRBJ1-4; v_call: TRBV5-6; cdr3_aa: ASSLGGANEKLF
j_call: TRBJ2-1; v_call: TRBV29-1; cdr3_aa: GSRTGGEQF
j_call: TRBJ2-6; v_call: TRBV6-1; cdr3_aa: ASRYHTSGANVLT
j_call: TRBJ1-2; v_call: TRBV25-1; cdr3_aa: ASSEAGVDYGYT
j_call: TRBJ2-7; v_call: TRBV2; cdr3_aa: ASSVEGRREQY
j_call: TRBJ2-7; v_call: TRBV7-7; cdr3_aa: ASSPQTGNHEQY
j_call: TRBJ2-2; v_call: TRBV7-3; cdr3_aa: ASSLLSTGELF
j_call: TRBJ2-1; v_call: TRBV28; cdr3_aa: ASSLVGLAGKYNEQF
j_call: TRBJ1-3; v_call: TRBV2; cdr3_aa: ASSADRTGNTIY
j_call: TRBJ1-6; v_call: TRBV7-2; cdr3_aa: ASSLSQGTPLH
j_call: TRBJ1-1; v_call: TRBV7-8; cdr3_aa: ASSLVEEAF
j_call: TRBJ2-7; v_call: TRBV5-5; cdr3_aa: ASSLGVRGFSYEQY
j_call: TRBJ2-1; v_call: TRBV6-1; cdr3_aa: ASSAWRSSGDEQF
j_call: TRBJ1-2; v_call: TRBV27; cdr3_aa: ASSGYGQGGGGYT
j_call: TRBJ2-7; v_call: TRBV7-2; cdr3_aa: ASSLGLAAIYEQY
j_call: TRBJ2-1; v_call: TRBV6-1; cdr3_aa: ASSERKQF
j_call: TRBJ2-2; v_call: TRBV7-6; cdr3_aa: ASSARTGRAGELF
j_call: TRBJ2-1; v_call: TRBV4-3; cdr3_aa: ASSRLAGGLWGNEQF
j_call: TRBJ1-2; v_call: TRBV15; cdr3_aa: ATSRERQGYGYT